This T cell receptor (beta chain) was sequenced in a study of T cells in localized non-small cell lung cancer. This clone appeared a few times. Trimming removed 3 bases from V and 4 bases from J, with 9 bases in between. This CDR3 is built from 12 residues. Germline lookup yields CDR1 SQVTM and CDR2 ANQGSEA. The protocol was immunoSEQ multiplex PCR, while the TCRdb copy is restricted to in-frame clones and leaves out a portion. This table has about 33,000 clones, about 78% appearing once. This receptor was identified in a male donor at least 60 years old with stage II squamous cell lung carcinoma. Sample: peripheral blood, taken before any cancer treatment. V and J are TRBV29-1 and TRBJ1-1; D call uncertain. The CDR3 region has the DNA TGCAGCGTTGACGGTTTGGGCACTGAAGCTTTCTTT. Protein sequence: CSVDGLGTEAFF.